This entry lists 27 T cell receptor beta chains sequenced from one sample in a study of T cell repertoires in cytomegalovirus infection. One entry per CDR3 protein results from TCRdb running MiXCR on the reads. This sample yields approximately 200,000 distinct CDR3 sequences, of which approximately 28% are seen a single time; about 31% belongs to the top ten. The sample comprised PBMCs. The receptors derive from a human donor in good health (CMV status not recorded). Some clones in this sample may be carry-over from other donors' samples.

Note on this clonotype: A much larger clone differs by one base, so this may be a read error. The chain uses TRBV11-2 and TRBJ1-1; possibly TRBD1 for D (6 bases). The CDR3 length is 16 residues. The V end lost 0 bases, the J end lost 5 bases, and 16 bases lay between the germline ends. Germline V lookup: CDR1 SGHAT, CDR2 FQNNGV. The CDR3 is CASSLEVRGAETEAFF. In DNA, the CDR3 is TGTGCCAGCAGCTTAGAAGTTCGGGGGGCGGAGACTGAAGCTTTCTTT.

The sample holds many counts of this clonotype. J is TRBJ1-1 and V is TRBV7-2, with TRBD1 as a possible D gene (5 bases). Looked up from germline, CDR1 is SGHTA and CDR2 is FQGNSA. This CDR3 comprises 13 residues. The germline V and J ends were trimmed by 4 bases and 6 bases, with 12 bases remaining between them. The CDR3 loop reads CASSSLTDSEAFF. The CDR3 bases are TGTGCCAGCAGCTCCCTGACAGACTCTGAAGCTTTCTTT. Together with reference TRBV7-2 and TRBJ1-1, the CDR3 gives the full variable domain: GAGVSQSPSNKVTEKGKDVELRCDPISGHTALYWYRQSLGQGLEFLIYFQGNSAPDKSGLPSDRFSAERTGGSVSTLTIQRTQQEDSAVYLCASSSLTDSEAFFGQGTRLTVV.

The genes are TRBV6-5 and TRBJ1-1; possibly TRBD1 for D (5 bases). Germline assignment: CDR1 MNHEY and CDR2 SVGAGI. V lost 0 bases and J 3 bases, leaving 8 bases between the germline ends. The CDR3 spans 14 residues. CDR3 sequence (DNA): TGTGCCAGCAGTTACTCGGGGGAGGACACTGAAGCTTTCTTT. Translating it yields CASSYSGEDTEAFF.

The rearrangement joins TRBV29-1 to TRBJ1-2; 10 nucleotides match TRBD1. The CDR3 runs to 13 residues. Unmatched junction bases numbered 4, after V lost 6 bases and J lost 3 bases. Per the germline V gene, CDR1 is SQVTM and CDR2 is ANQGSEA. The CDR3 nucleotides read TGCAGCGTCCGGGACAGGGGAGACTATGGCTACACCTTC. Protein product: CSVRDRGDYGYTF. Full variable domain (missing parts from reference TRBV29-1 and TRBJ1-2): SAVISQKPSRDICQRGTSLTIQCQVDSQVTMMFWYRQQPGQSLTLIATANQGSEATYESGFVIDKFPISRPNLTFSTLTVSNMSPEDSSIYLCSVRDRGDYGYTFGSGTRLTVV.

This clonotype was counted only a few times. The chain has TRBV5-1 and TRBJ2-7; TRBD1 might be the D (6 bases). The CDR3 consists of 14 residues. V gave up 2 bases and J gave up 7 bases, with 16 bases separating them. Germline-derived CDR1 and CDR2 are SGHRS and YFSETQ. The CDR3 reads CASSFRQGSDEQYF. The CDR3 bases are TGCGCCAGCAGCTTTCGGCAGGGGTCCGATGAGCAGTACTTC. Full variable domain (outside the CDR3, taken from reference TRBV5-1 and TRBJ2-7): KAGVTQTPRYLIKTRGQQVTLSCSPISGHRSVSWYQQTPGQGLQFLFEYFSETQRNKGNFPGRFSGRQFSNSRSEMNVSTLELGDSALYLCASSFRQGSDEQYFGPGTRLTVT.

The chain joins TRBV20-1 to TRBJ2-1, with 7 bases identical to TRBD1. Germline trimming cut 5 bases from V and 5 bases from J; bases unmatched to any gene: 12. Germline assignment: CDR1 DFQATT and CDR2 SNEGSKA (reference sequence). The CDR3 runs 15 residues. CDR3: CSAPSAGTVNNEQFF. The CDR3 DNA follows: TGCAGTGCTCCTAGTGCCGGGACAGTAAACAATGAGCAGTTCTTC.

This clonotype was seen many times. The chain joins TRBV7-2 to TRBJ1-2, with D possibly being TRBD1 (6 bases). V lost 2 bases, J lost 0 bases, and 16 bases lay in between. There are 17 residues in the CDR3. The V gene's germline CDR1 is SGHTA and CDR2 FQGNSA. Here the CDR3 DNA reads TGTGCCAGCAGCTTAACCCTGGGACAAGAAGCTAACTATGGCTACACCTTC. Amino acids: CASSLTLGQEANYGYTF.

There are many counts of this clonotype. The J gene is TRBJ1-5, the V gene TRBV7-2; 7 bases map to TRBD1. From germline, CDR1 is SGHTA and CDR2 FQGNSA. CDR3 length: 13 residues. Trimming took 5 bases from V and 6 from J; bases not matched to a gene: 4. The CDR3 bases are TGTGCCAGCAGCCCTGACAGGGTTCAGCCCCAGCATTTT. Encoded protein: CASSPDRVQPQHF.

This clonotype was observed a few times. The genes are TRBV27 and TRBJ2-5; D is perhaps TRBD1 (6 bases). The germline CDR1 and CDR2 sequences are MNHEY and SMNVEV (reference sequence). Trimming stripped 0 bases from V and 5 bases from J, with 10 bases between. This CDR3 has 14 amino acids. The CDR3 reads CASSLSQTGETQYF. The CDR3 region has the DNA TGTGCCAGCAGTTTATCCCAAACAGGGGAGACCCAGTACTTC.

This chain uses TRBV20-1 with TRBJ2-3, with TRBD2 as a possible D gene (5 bases). The CDR3 totals 11 residues. Trimming pared 6 bases from V and 7 bases from J, leaving 11 bases between. Germline loops: CDR1 DFQATT, CDR2 SNEGSKA (reference sequence). The CDR3 sequence: CSASSEYTQYF. The DNA for the CDR3 is TGCAGTGCCAGTAGCGAATATACGCAGTATTTT.

In its sample, this clonotype was seen a few times. V and J are TRBV15 and TRBJ2-5, with no clear D. This CDR3 has 14 amino acids. Germline CDR1 is LNHNV and CDR2 is YYDKDF (reference sequence). V shed 0 bases and J shed 4 bases, with 9 bases lying between them. CDR3 bases: TGTGCCACCAGCAGAGAGGGGTACCTAGAGACCCAGTACTTC. Translating it yields CATSREGYLETQYF.

This clonotype was detected many times. The rearrangement uses TRBV7-2 and TRBJ1-2; D is ambiguous. V was trimmed by 1 base and J by 8 bases, leaving 11 bases between them. CDR3 length: 13 amino acids. Germline V gene data show CDR1 as SGHTA and CDR2 as FQGNSA. The CDR3 is CASSLGVEGGYTF. The DNA for the CDR3 is TGTGCCAGCAGCTTAGGCGTGGAGGGCGGCTACACCTTC.

This chain links TRBV7-2 with TRBJ2-5; TRBD1 is a possible D gene (5 bases). The CDR3 runs 14 residues. Germline V CDR1 and CDR2: SGHTA, FQGNSA. The V and J ends lost 3 bases and 4 bases respectively, with 12 bases between them. The CDR3 region is CASSLDRRGETQYF. Written as DNA, the CDR3 is TGTGCCAGCAGCTTGGATCGTAGGGGAGAGACCCAGTACTTC.

This clonotype was counted a few times. Here the CDR3 reads CASRPDRVDTEAFF. The CDR3 nucleotides are TGTGCCAGCAGGCCCGACAGGGTAGACACTGAAGCTTTCTTT. The chain has TRBV28 and TRBJ1-1; TRBD1 matches 7 bases. CDR1 and CDR2 (germline): MDHEN, SYDVKM. This CDR3 spans 14 amino acids. V lost 6 bases to trimming and J lost 3 bases; unmatched junction nucleotides: 7. The variable domain in full, with the rest retrieved from reference TRBV28 and TRBJ1-1, is DVKVTQSSRYLVKRTGEKVFLECVQDMDHENMFWYRQDPGLGLRLIYFSYDVKMKEKGDIPEGYSVSREKKERFSLILESASTNQTSMYLCASRPDRVDTEAFFGQGTRLTVV.

This clonotype has more than one count but fewer than ten. The chain combines TRBV14 with TRBJ2-3; no reliable D call. This CDR3 comprises 14 residues. Trimming removed 4 bases at V and 2 bases at J, with 10 bases between. CDR1 is SGHDN, CDR2 FVKESK, per germline. CDR3 bases: TGTGCCAGCAGCCCCGGCGGCTACACAGATACGCAGTATTTT. Residues: CASSPGGYTDTQYF.

The chain links TRBV7-3 to TRBJ2-3; TRBD2 aligns across 7 bases. Germline V gene sequence: CDR1 SGHTA, CDR2 FQGTGA. V lost 7 bases to trimming and J lost 0 bases; unmatched junction nucleotides: 7. The CDR3 is 15 amino acids. This chain's CDR3 is CASTRGDSSTDTQYF. CDR3 sequence (DNA): TGTGCCAGCACCCGGGGGGACTCAAGCACAGATACGCAGTATTTT.

This clonotype was counted a few times. This chain links TRBV11-1 with TRBJ2-7; D may be TRBD1 (6 bases). This CDR3 contains 15 residues. Germline CDR1 SGHAT, CDR2 FQDESV (reference sequence). V gave up 5 bases and J gave up 2 bases, with 16 bases separating them. CDR3 loop: CASSEDSFSAYEQYF. CDR3 nucleotides: TGTGCCAGCAGCGAGGACAGTTTTTCCGCCTACGAGCAGTACTTC.

This clonotype was counted only a few times. The chain combines TRBV5-1 with TRBJ1-4; 9 nucleotides line up with TRBD1. J gave up 6 bases and V 4 bases, and 10 bases lay outside the gene matches. CDR3 length: 16 amino acids. The germline CDR1 and CDR2 sequences are SGHRS and YFSETQ. The DNA for the CDR3 is TGCGCCAGCAGCCGACGGACAGGGGTATTTGATGAAAAACTGTTTTTT. Its protein product is CASSRRTGVFDEKLFF.

This clonotype was detected ten times or more. J is TRBJ2-5 and V is TRBV7-8, with TRBD1 identical over 7 bases. The CDR3 has 14 amino acids. Trimming took 4 bases from V and 4 from J; bases not matched to a gene: 6. The germline V gene encodes CDR1 SGHVS and CDR2 FQNEAQ. The CDR3 sequence: CASSSSDRLETQYF. The CDR3 nucleotides are TGTGCCAGCAGCTCCTCGGACAGGCTAGAGACCCAGTACTTC.

This clonotype has a handful of counts. The chain carries TRBV5-1 and TRBJ2-6; no reliable D call. CDR1 SGHRS and CDR2 YFSETQ come from the germline V gene. The CDR3 runs to 13 residues. V shed 3 bases and J shed 4 bases, with 5 bases lying between them. Here the CDR3 reads CASSSGGANVLTF. In nucleotides, the CDR3 is TGCGCCAGCAGCTCCGGCGGGGCCAACGTCCTGACTTTC.

The DNA of the CDR3 is TGTGCCAGCAGACCTCCGATGGCGGGGGGGGAAGATACGCAGTATTTT. Protein: CASRPPMAGGEDTQYF. V and J are TRBV7-9 and TRBJ2-3, with 9 bases that match TRBD2. V gave up 6 bases and J gave up 5 bases; unmatched junction bases: 12. This CDR3 has 16 residues. In germline, CDR1 is SEHNR, CDR2 FQNEAQ (reference sequence).

This clonotype was observed many times. The chain recombines TRBV7-2 with TRBJ1-2; TRBD1 might be the D (5 bases). From germline, CDR1 is SGHTA and CDR2 FQGNSA. The length of the CDR3 is 15 residues. Trimming left V 5 bases short and J 0 bases short, with 13 bases between. The CDR3 loop is CASSPGPNPNYGYTF. For the CDR3, the DNA is TGTGCCAGCAGCCCGGGACCGAACCCTAACTATGGCTACACCTTC.

The chain is built from TRBV19 and TRBJ1-2; 8 nucleotides align to TRBD1. The V and J ends lost 5 bases and 8 bases, in that order; junction bases with no gene match: 10. Germline V gene lookup returns CDR1 LNHDA and CDR2 SQIVND (reference sequence). This CDR3 is 14 amino acids long. The chain's CDR3 is CASSVRQGAEGYTF. CDR3 bases: TGTGCCAGTAGTGTACGCCAGGGGGCGGAAGGCTACACCTTC.

The V gene is TRBV7-2, the J gene TRBJ2-7; D possibly corresponds to TRBD2 (7 bases). Trimming pared 5 bases from V and 2 bases from J, leaving 13 bases between. This CDR3 has 14 amino acids. Germline V gene lookup returns CDR1 SGHTA and CDR2 FQGNSA. DNA of the CDR3: TGTGCCAGCAGCCGAGGGGGGGAGGCCTACGAGCAGTACTTC. As protein: CASSRGGEAYEQYF.

The V gene is TRBV6-1, the J gene TRBJ2-1; 11 bases are shared with TRBD1. V dropped 6 bases and J dropped 10; count of bases not matched to a gene: 5. The CDR3 length is 13 residues. The germline CDR1 and CDR2 sequences are MNHNS and SASEGT. The DNA of the CDR3 is TGTGCCAGCAGCCGGGACAGGGGGGGCGAGCAGTTCTTC. Residues: CASSRDRGGEQFF.

This clonotype is labeled medium-sized. The CDR3 region has the DNA TGTGCCAGCAGTGACGAAGGCGGGGGGGTCAATGAGCAGTTCTTC. Protein: CASSDEGGGVNEQFF. The rearrangement links TRBV6-4 to TRBJ2-1, with 9 bases that match TRBD2. CDR3 length: 15 amino acids. Germline V gene lookup returns CDR1 MRHNA and CDR2 SNTAGT. Trimming cost V 2 bases and J 6 bases; bases outside gene matches: 5.

This clonotype was detected ten times or more. Here the CDR3 reads CASSPGDSRTDTQYF. The CDR3 DNA sequence: TGTGCCAGCAGCCCCGGTGACTCCCGTACAGATACGCAGTATTTT. This chain connects TRBV7-3 to TRBJ2-3; D is undetermined. CDR3 length: 15 residues. Trimming cost V 5 bases and J 3 bases, with 15 bases left between them. The germline V gene has CDR1 SGHTA and CDR2 FQGTGA.